The entry that follows covers one T cell receptor beta chain sequence. This clone was recorded only once. Its cognate antigen has yet to be identified. No base qualities exist here, and no much larger clone lies one base off it. The record originates from a study of STAT3 mutations in large granular lymphocyte leukemia (dated by TCRdb to between 2018 and 2020). For the wider study: In roughly half of the longitudinally sequenced T-LGLL patients, canonical activating STAT3 mutations were detected. More than half of T-LGLL patients received one or more immunosuppressive therapy regimens, with hematologic response in 40% of those treated. To reconstruct clonal hierarchy and dynamics, serial deep sequencing of TCRbeta CDR3 and STAT3 was performed in patients with T-cell large granular lymphocyte leukemia. Some 18 representative T-LGLL cases were selected from an initial cohort of a few hundred LGL patients for longitudinal TCRbeta and STAT3 sequencing. As controls, the study also included longitudinal sequencing of a couple of patients with natural killer LGL leukemia. On average, sequencing was done at around 3.6 time points per patient, with the number of samplings ranging from 2 to 8.

DNA was extracted from blood mononuclear cells, with the same DNA used for both TCR and STAT3 sequencing. The study at large found these results: At least one immunodominant TCRbeta clonotype was present in every T-LGLL patient, and multiple immunodominant subclonotypes appeared in about half of the T-LGLL patients. TCR clonotype switching after therapy was seen in about 30% of the 18 patients, with all newly emerging clones being STAT3 wild type. Persisting codominant clonotypes in some patients meant a small but highly pathogenic clone may have been missed. Variable intervals between samplings and differing treatment regimens complicated linking therapy response to changes in TCR clonal burden. Because no samples were available when a clone first appeared, clonal expansion had to be inferred from samplings taken at other points. In several patients, dominant TCR clone burden exceeded STAT3 mutant burden, suggesting STAT3 mutation arose secondarily within a pre-expanded clone.

An Illumina MiSeq was used to sequence the TCRbeta libraries, yielding an average of approximately 40,000 productive templates per sample. Using multiplex PCR amplification, the immunoSEQ assay generated the TCRbeta CDR3 libraries. For the original study's pipeline: Following a previously defined approach, repertoire diversity was calculated, and values close to 0 point to extremely monoclonal samples. What TCRdb holds here is the immuneACCESS table cut down to in-frame rearrangements. Part of the clones is not present; checked against another copy, under half of the missing clones reflect an unresolved V gene, and the others are unexplained. D and trimming come from the DNA, and the V and J calls and clone size come from that table. Counted in this sample were around 15,000 clones; over 90% of them appeared once. 8.5% to 10% of the sample is in the top ten clones. From a lookup of the germline V gene, CDR1 and CDR2 are SGHDT and YYEEEE. There are 16 amino acids in the CDR3, from cysteine to phenylalanine inclusive. Left in the record is the CDR3 DNA by itself, 48 bases read in frame from the first base. The V end loses 0 bases and the J end loses 3 bases, and a stretch of 13 bases separates them.

The sequence is built from TRBV5-6 and TRBJ2-1, and possibly TRBD2, on 6 matching bases. This TCR was recovered from a woman aged 45-65 years with T-cell large granular lymphocyte leukemia. Some clones in this sample may be carry-over from other donors' samples. The age is the age at diagnosis. Input material: peripheral blood mononuclear cells. The DNA sequence follows: TGTGCCAGCAGCTTGGAGGCGGGAAGGATCTACAATGAGCAGTTCTTC. Protein translation: CASSLEAGRIYNEQFF.